This is a list of T cell receptor beta chains from one sample in a study of cytomegalovirus exposure and HLA in healthy donors. The protocol was immunoSEQ multiplex PCR, while the TCRdb copy is restricted to in-frame clones and leaves out a portion. The sample contains fewer than 100,000 clones, approximately 91% of which appear only once. The sample was PBMCs. The receptors were sampled from a man aged 30 to 39 in good health and CMV-seronegative. Both conserved end residues are part of each CDR3. D genes are given only for firm matches. The listing skips clone size in some rows; elsewhere it reads once, few, many or a size class.

CDR3: CASSLGFEGEQYF
DNA: TGTGCCAGCAGCTTAGGATTTGAGGGCGAGCAGTACTTC
D: .
size: .
J: TRBJ2-7
V: TRBV7-6

CDR3: CAISDFVQGKGNTIYF
DNA: TGTGCCATCAGTGATTTTGTTCAGGGGAAGGGAAACACCATATATTTT
D: .
size: .
J: TRBJ1-3
V: TRBV10-3

CDR3: CASSRYTYTEAFF
DNA: TGTGCCAGCAGTCGATACACCTACACTGAAGCTTTCTTT
D: .
size: .
J: TRBJ1-1
V: TRBV6-1

CDR3: CASSRPGQNEKLFF
DNA: TGTGCCAGCTCACGTCCGGGACAGAATGAAAAACTGTTTTTT
D: TRBD1
size: .
J: TRBJ1-4
V: TRBV18

CDR3: CASSLVRGRAYNEQFF
DNA: TGTGCCAGCAGCTTAGTTAGGGGGCGGGCCTACAATGAGCAGTTCTTC
D: TRBD1
size: .
J: TRBJ2-1
V: TRBV7-8

CDR3: CASSVTSGSWANEQFF
DNA: TGCGCCAGCAGCGTAACTAGCGGGAGTTGGGCCAATGAGCAGTTCTTC
D: TRBD2
size: .
J: TRBJ2-1
V: TRBV5-1

CDR3: CASSPTGRETQYF
DNA: TGTGCCAGCAGCCCCACAGGGCGAGAGACCCAGTACTTC
D: .
size: .
J: TRBJ2-5
V: TRBV28

CDR3: CATSREGGRGPYTDTQYF
DNA: TGTGCCACCAGCAGAGAGGGCGGGCGAGGGCCCTACACAGATACGCAGTATTTT
D: .
size: .
J: TRBJ2-3
V: TRBV15

CDR3: CASSLDRGMSNEQFF
DNA: TGTGCCAGCAGTCTGGACAGGGGGATGTCAAATGAGCAGTTCTTC
D: TRBD1
size: .
J: TRBJ2-1
V: TRBV28

CDR3: CASSRDTTNEKLFF
DNA: TGTGCCAGCAGCCGGGACACAACTAATGAAAAACTGTTTTTT
D: .
size: .
J: TRBJ1-4
V: TRBV7-9

CDR3: CASRFDTYQETQYF
DNA: TGTGCCAGCAGATTCGACACGTACCAAGAGACCCAGTACTTC
D: .
size: .
J: TRBJ2-5
V: TRBV2

CDR3: CASSISGDYGYTF
DNA: TGTGCCAGTAGTATCTCCGGAGACTATGGCTACACCTTC
D: .
size: .
J: TRBJ1-2
V: TRBV19

CDR3: CASSEAQYSNQPQHF
DNA: TGTGCCAGCAGTGAGGCCCAGTATAGCAATCAGCCCCAGCATTTT
D: .
size: few
J: TRBJ1-5
V: TRBV2

CDR3: CASSYSGRVWTDTQYF
DNA: TGTGCCAGCAGTTACTCGGGCAGGGTTTGGACAGATACGCAGTATTTT
D: .
size: .
J: TRBJ2-3
V: TRBV6-5

CDR3: CASSSGTSGYNEQFF
DNA: TGTGCCAGCAGTTCCGGGACTAGCGGATACAATGAGCAGTTCTTC
D: TRBD2
size: .
J: TRBJ2-1
V: TRBV27

CDR3: CASSEPSGGTRGYTQYF
DNA: TGTGCCAGCAGTGAGCCTAGCGGGGGTACCCGGGGTTATACGCAGTATTTT
D: TRBD2
size: .
J: TRBJ2-3
V: TRBV6-1

CDR3: CASSLWGAYSYEQYF
DNA: TGTGCCAGCAGTTTATGGGGGGCCTACTCCTACGAGCAGTACTTC
D: .
size: .
J: TRBJ2-7
V: TRBV28

CDR3: CASSLSWDRVGNTIYF
DNA: TGTGCCAGCAGTTTATCTTGGGACAGGGTTGGAAACACCATATATTTT
D: TRBD1
size: .
J: TRBJ1-3
V: TRBV28

CDR3: CASSPGTGTGELFF
DNA: TGTGCCAGCTCACCAGGGACAGGAACCGGGGAGCTGTTTTTT
D: TRBD1
size: .
J: TRBJ2-2
V: TRBV18

CDR3: CASSPLKTGSTDTQYF
DNA: TGCGCCAGCAGCCCTTTGAAAACAGGGTCCACAGATACGCAGTATTTT
D: .
size: .
J: TRBJ2-3
V: TRBV5-1

CDR3: CAWSVPQGDFGANVLTF
DNA: TGTGCCTGGAGTGTACCGCAGGGGGACTTTGGGGCCAACGTCCTGACTTTC
D: .
size: .
J: TRBJ2-6
V: TRBV30

CDR3: CASSFLAGTSGTDTQYF
DNA: TGTGCCAGCAGTTTTTTGGCCGGGACTAGTGGTACGGATACGCAGTATTTT
D: TRBD2
size: .
J: TRBJ2-3
V: TRBV27

CDR3: CASSYGTGAYEQYF
DNA: TGTGCCAGCAGTTATGGGACAGGAGCCTACGAGCAGTACTTC
D: TRBD1
size: .
J: TRBJ2-7
V: TRBV27

CDR3: CASSLLGRAAGANVLTF
DNA: TGTGCCAGCAGCCTCCTGGGGAGGGCCGCTGGGGCCAACGTCCTGACTTTC
D: TRBD2
size: .
J: TRBJ2-6
V: TRBV7-2

CDR3: CASSSRRQGRFGYTF
DNA: TGTGCCAGCAGTTCCCGACGACAGGGAAGGTTTGGCTACACCTTC
D: TRBD1
size: .
J: TRBJ1-2
V: TRBV28

CDR3: CASSEVGAETQYF
DNA: TGTGCCAGCAGTGAAGTAGGGGCGGAGACCCAGTACTTC
D: .
size: .
J: TRBJ2-5
V: TRBV2

CDR3: CASSVDRDRGTGELFF
DNA: TGTGCCAGCAGCGTAGACCGGGACAGGGGAACCGGGGAGCTGTTTTTT
D: TRBD1
size: once
J: TRBJ2-2
V: TRBV2

CDR3: CATQDRDYNEQFF
DNA: TGTGCCACACAAGACAGGGATTACAATGAGCAGTTCTTC
D: TRBD1
size: .
J: TRBJ2-1
V: TRBV2

CDR3: CASSKREYLTDTQYF
DNA: TGTGCCAGCAGTAAGCGGGAGTATCTCACAGATACGCAGTATTTT
D: TRBD2
size: .
J: TRBJ2-3
V: TRBV6-1

CDR3: CASSSGTGYTEAFF
DNA: TGTGCCAGCAGTTCCGGGACAGGGTACACTGAAGCTTTCTTT
D: TRBD1
size: .
J: TRBJ1-1
V: TRBV27

CDR3: CASSQGPMNTEAFF
DNA: TGCGCCAGCAGCCAAGGGCCGATGAACACTGAAGCTTTCTTT
D: .
size: .
J: TRBJ1-1
V: TRBV4-1

CDR3: CASSPNLQGPNEKLFF
DNA: TGTGCCAGCTCACCAAACTTACAGGGCCCTAATGAAAAACTGTTTTTT
D: .
size: .
J: TRBJ1-4
V: TRBV18

CDR3: CASSPRRGLGNEQFF
DNA: TGTGCCAGCAGCCCACGCAGGGGGCTGGGGAATGAGCAGTTCTTC
D: TRBD1
size: .
J: TRBJ2-1
V: TRBV4-2

CDR3: CASTPVGGAVDEQFF
DNA: TGTGCCAGCACCCCAGTGGGGGGGGCGGTGGATGAGCAGTTCTTC
D: .
size: .
J: TRBJ2-1
V: TRBV7-2

CDR3: CASSLNQGYEQYF
DNA: TGCGCCAGCAGCTTAAACCAGGGGTACGAGCAGTACTTC
D: .
size: .
J: TRBJ2-7
V: TRBV5-1

CDR3: CASSSPGLAGRSSYNEQFF
DNA: TGTGCCAGCAGCTCGCCGGGACTAGCGGGGAGGAGCTCCTACAATGAGCAGTTCTTC
D: TRBD2
size: .
J: TRBJ2-1
V: TRBV7-2

CDR3: CASSLPGGLETQYF
DNA: TGTGCCAGCAGCCTACCCGGGGGGCTAGAGACCCAGTACTTC
D: .
size: .
J: TRBJ2-5
V: TRBV6-6

CDR3: CSVVGGRGGTRTHTRETQYF
DNA: TGCAGCGTTGTCGGAGGGCGGGGCGGTACCCGGACTCACACACGGGAGACCCAGTACTTC
D: .
size: .
J: TRBJ2-5
V: TRBV29-1

CDR3: CASSLAHRGTNEKLFF
DNA: TGTGCCAGCAGCTTGGCCCACAGGGGAACTAATGAAAAACTGTTTTTT
D: TRBD1
size: .
J: TRBJ1-4
V: TRBV11-2

CDR3: CASSEQVGQGEDTQYF
DNA: TGCGCCAGCAGCGAGCAGGTAGGACAGGGTGAAGATACGCAGTATTTT
D: TRBD1
size: once
J: TRBJ2-3
V: TRBV5-1

CDR3: CASSVGPGGGYNEQFF
DNA: TGTGCCAGCAGCGTAGGTCCCGGCGGGGGGTACAATGAGCAGTTCTTC
D: TRBD2
size: .
J: TRBJ2-1
V: TRBV9

CDR3: CASSHPTLNTEAFF
DNA: TGTGCCAGCAGCCACCCGACACTGAACACTGAAGCTTTCTTT
D: .
size: .
J: TRBJ1-1
V: TRBV5-4

CDR3: CASSLKTGKAGELFF
DNA: TGTGCCAGCAGCTTGAAGACAGGGAAGGCCGGGGAGCTGTTTTTT
D: TRBD1
size: .
J: TRBJ2-2
V: TRBV5-8

CDR3: CASSYRDSPAYEQYF
DNA: TGTGCCAGCAGTTATCGGGACAGCCCAGCCTACGAGCAGTACTTC
D: TRBD1
size: .
J: TRBJ2-7
V: TRBV6-5

CDR3: CASSEGLLALEQFF
DNA: TGTGCCAGCAGTGAAGGACTGCTGGCCCTTGAGCAGTTCTTC
D: .
size: .
J: TRBJ2-1
V: TRBV6-1

CDR3: CASSTTTRQSTNEKLFF
DNA: TGTGCCAGCTCGACCACAACCCGACAGTCAACTAATGAAAAACTGTTTTTT
D: .
size: .
J: TRBJ1-4
V: TRBV18

CDR3: CASSHRGRGTDTQYF
DNA: TGTGCCAGTAGCCACAGGGGAAGAGGCACAGATACGCAGTATTTT
D: TRBD1
size: .
J: TRBJ2-3
V: TRBV19

CDR3: CATTSGGRGEQYF
DNA: TGTGCCACCACCTCTGGTGGGAGGGGGGAGCAGTACTTC
D: .
size: once
J: TRBJ2-7
V: TRBV10-3

CDR3: CASNEAGLTDTQYF
DNA: TGTGCCAGCAATGAAGCGGGGCTCACAGATACGCAGTATTTT
D: TRBD2
size: once
J: TRBJ2-3
V: TRBV6-9

CDR3: CASSLGQGKANEKLFF
DNA: TGCGCCAGCAGCTTGGGGCAGGGGAAGGCTAATGAAAAACTGTTTTTT
D: .
size: .
J: TRBJ1-4
V: TRBV5-1

CDR3: CASSLTASGSGNEQFF
DNA: TGTGCCAGCAGCTTAACTGCTAGCGGGAGTGGCAATGAGCAGTTCTTC
D: TRBD2
size: .
J: TRBJ2-1
V: TRBV11-2

CDR3: CASSLALVTGGLGSTDTQYF
DNA: TGTGCTAGCAGCTTAGCGCTCGTGACAGGGGGACTAGGTAGCACAGATACGCAGTATTTT
D: .
size: once
J: TRBJ2-3
V: TRBV7-7

CDR3: CASRPGRDTGRGANVLTF
DNA: TGTGCCAGCAGACCAGGCCGGGACACCGGGCGTGGGGCCAACGTCCTGACTTTC
D: .
size: .
J: TRBJ2-6
V: TRBV27

CDR3: CASTSGSVNEQYF
DNA: TGTGCCAGCACTAGCGGGAGTGTTAATGAGCAGTACTTC
D: TRBD2
size: .
J: TRBJ2-7
V: TRBV2

CDR3: CASSLVAREQAFF
DNA: TGCGCCAGCAGCTTGGTAGCCCGGGAGCAAGCTTTCTTT
D: .
size: .
J: TRBJ1-1
V: TRBV5-1